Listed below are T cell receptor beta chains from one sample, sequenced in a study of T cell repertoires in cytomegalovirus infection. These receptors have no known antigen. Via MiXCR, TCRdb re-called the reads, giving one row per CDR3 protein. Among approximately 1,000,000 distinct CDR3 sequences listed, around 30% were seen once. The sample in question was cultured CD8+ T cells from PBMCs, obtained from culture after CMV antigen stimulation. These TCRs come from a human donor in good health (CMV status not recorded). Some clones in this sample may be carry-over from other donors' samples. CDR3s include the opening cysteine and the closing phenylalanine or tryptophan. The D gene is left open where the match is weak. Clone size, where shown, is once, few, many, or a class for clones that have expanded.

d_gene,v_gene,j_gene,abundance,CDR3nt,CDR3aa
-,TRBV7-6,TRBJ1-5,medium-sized,TGTGCCAGCAGCTCCCTGAAGGATAGCAATCAGCCCCAGCATTTT,CASSSLKDSNQPQHF
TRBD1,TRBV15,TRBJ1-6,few,TGTGCCACCAGCAGAGATACAGGGGTTGGTTCACCCCTCCACTTT,CATSRDTGVGSPLHF
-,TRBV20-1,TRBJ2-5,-,TGCAGTGCTCGGGGTTCCAAAGAGACCCAGTACTTC,CSARGSKETQYF
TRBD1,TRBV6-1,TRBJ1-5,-,TGTGCCAGCAGTGCCCGCCGGACAGGGGGACTGAATCAGCCCCAGCATTTT,CASSARRTGGLNQPQHF
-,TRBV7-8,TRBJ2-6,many,TGTGCCAGCAGCTTAACAGGGCCCTACTCTGGGGCCAACGTCCTGACTTTC,CASSLTGPYSGANVLTF
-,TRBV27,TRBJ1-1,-,TGTGCCAGCAGTTCGGGGGCGATGATGAACACTGAAGCTTTCTTT,CASSSGAMMNTEAFF
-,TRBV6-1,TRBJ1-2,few,TGTGCCAGCAGTGAATACACAGGCCCCTTTGGCTACACCTTC,CASSEYTGPFGYTF
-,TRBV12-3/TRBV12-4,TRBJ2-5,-,TGTGCCAGCAGTCCTAGCGATGTAAAGACCCAGTACTTC,CASSPSDVKTQYF
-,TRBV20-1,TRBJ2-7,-,TGCAGTGCTAGAGAATCTGACAGCTACGAGCAGTACTTC,CSARESDSYEQYF
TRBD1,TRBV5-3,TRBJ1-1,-,TGTGCCAGCAGCTCACAGGGGAATGGGAACACTGAAGCTTTCTTT,CASSSQGNGNTEAFF
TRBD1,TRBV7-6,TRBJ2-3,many,TGTGCCAGCAGCTTCGGGACAGGGCTAACTAGCACAGATACGCAGTATTTT,CASSFGTGLTSTDTQYF
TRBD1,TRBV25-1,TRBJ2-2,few,TGTGCCAGCAGTGCGACCGGGACAGTTTTGTCCGGGGAGCTGTTTTTT,CASSATGTVLSGELFF
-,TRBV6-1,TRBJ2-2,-,TGTGCCAGCAGTGAGTTTCAGGGCACCGGGGAGCTGTTTTTT,CASSEFQGTGELFF
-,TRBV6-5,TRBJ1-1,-,TGTGCCAGCAGTTACTCGCGGTCCTTAGAAGCTTTCTTT,CASSYSRSLEAFF
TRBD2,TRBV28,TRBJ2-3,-,TGTGCCAGCAGTATACTAGCGGGGGGCTATACAGATACGCAGTATTTT,CASSILAGGYTDTQYF
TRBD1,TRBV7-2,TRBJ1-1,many,TGTGCCAGCAGCTTAGATCGTCTGGGTCGGGACAGGGAGAACACTGAAGCTTTCTTT,CASSLDRLGRDRENTEAFF
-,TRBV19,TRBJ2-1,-,TGTGCCAGTAGTATGCGGGACGGTGGAAATGAGCAGTTCTTC,CASSMRDGGNEQFF
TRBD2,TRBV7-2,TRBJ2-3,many,TGTGCCAGCAGCACTAAAACCGGGACTAGCGGGCCCTGGGATACGCAGTATTTT,CASSTKTGTSGPWDTQYF
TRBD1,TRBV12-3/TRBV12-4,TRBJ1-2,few,TGTGCCAGCAGTTTTACTCGAGGGACAGACTATGGCTACACCTTC,CASSFTRGTDYGYTF
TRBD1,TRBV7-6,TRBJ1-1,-,TGTGCCAGCAGCTTAGCGCGGACAGGGGGCACTGAAGCTTTCTTT,CASSLARTGGTEAFF
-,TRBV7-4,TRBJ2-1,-,TGTGCCAGCAGCTTAGAAAACCACGATGAGCAGTTCTTC,CASSLENHDEQFF
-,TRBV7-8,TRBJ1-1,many,TGTGCCAGCAGCTTCCAAAGGAAAGGGGAGAACACTGAAGCTTTCTTT,CASSFQRKGENTEAFF
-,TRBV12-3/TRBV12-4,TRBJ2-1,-,TGTGCCAGTACACCGGCCCTCTACAATGAGCAGTTCTTC,CASTPALYNEQFF
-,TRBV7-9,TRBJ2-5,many,TGTGCCAGCAGAGAAACAGAGTACCAAGAGACCCAGTACTTC,CASRETEYQETQYF
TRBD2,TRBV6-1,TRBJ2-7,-,TGTGCCAGCAGTGAAATAGCGGGGAACCCCTACGAGCAGTACTTC,CASSEIAGNPYEQYF
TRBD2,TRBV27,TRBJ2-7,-,TGTGCCAGCAGTTTGGGCGGGGGGGCAACCTACGAGCAGTACTTC,CASSLGGGATYEQYF
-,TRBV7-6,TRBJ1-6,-,TGTGCCAGCAGCTGGGGTAATTCACCCCTCCACTTT,CASSWGNSPLHF
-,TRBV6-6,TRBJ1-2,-,TGTGCCAGCAGTTACCCGACAGTTTGGGGCTACACCTTC,CASSYPTVWGYTF
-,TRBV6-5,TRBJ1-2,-,TGTGCCGTACGACAGGTCCCCCCCTATGGCTACACCTTC,CAVRQVPPYGYTF
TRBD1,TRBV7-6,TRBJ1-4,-,TGTGCCAGCAGCACGAAACAGGGGGGAAAACTGTTTTTT,CASSTKQGGKLFF
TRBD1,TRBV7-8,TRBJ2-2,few,TGTGCCAGCAACCCTCGAGGGGGCGCTGACACCGGGGAGCTGTTTTTT,CASNPRGGADTGELFF
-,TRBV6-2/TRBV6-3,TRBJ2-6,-,TGTGCCAGCAGCATGGCAGGGAGTGGGGCCAACGTCCTGACTTTC,CASSMAGSGANVLTF
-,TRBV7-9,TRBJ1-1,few,TGTGCCAGCAGCCCGGGAGGGGCCCAATCCTACCCGAACACTGAAGCTTTCTTT,CASSPGGAQSYPNTEAFF
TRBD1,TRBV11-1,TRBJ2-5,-,TGTGCCACCGCCGACAGGGGGCAAGAGACCCAGTACTTC,CATADRGQETQYF
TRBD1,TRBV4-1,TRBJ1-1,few,TGCGCCAGCAGCCAGGGGACAGAAGCGTCTGAAGCTTTCTTT,CASSQGTEASEAFF
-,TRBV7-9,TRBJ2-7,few,TGTGCCAGCAGCGCTTTACACGCTATTACAGGGACCTACGAGCAGTACTTC,CASSALHAITGTYEQYF
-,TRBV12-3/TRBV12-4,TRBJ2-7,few,TGTGCCAGCAGCCAGGGTTCCCTTTCCTACGAGCAGTACTTC,CASSQGSLSYEQYF
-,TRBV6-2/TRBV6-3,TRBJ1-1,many,TGTGCCAGCAGTTACCGACAGCACGCGATTGAAGCTTTCTTT,CASSYRQHAIEAFF
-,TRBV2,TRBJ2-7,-,TGTGCCAGCAACGGGTACGAGCAGTACTTC,CASNGYEQYF
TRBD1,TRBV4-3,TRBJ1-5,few,TGCGCCAGCAGCCAAGACAGGGGGGTCGGTCAGCCCCAGCATTTT,CASSQDRGVGQPQHF
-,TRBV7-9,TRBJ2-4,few,TGTGCCAGCAGCCCTCGGCGGGGTGGATTTGCCAAAAACATTCAGTACTTC,CASSPRRGGFAKNIQYF
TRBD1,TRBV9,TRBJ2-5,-,TGTGCCAGCAGCCCGTGGGACAGGGTACAAGAGACCCAGTACTTC,CASSPWDRVQETQYF
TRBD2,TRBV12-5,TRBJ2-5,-,TGTGCTAGTGGTCCTCGAAATAGCGGGGAGGAGCAAGAGACCCAGTACTTC,CASGPRNSGEEQETQYF
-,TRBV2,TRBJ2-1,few,TGTGCCAGCAGGAGGAAGGGGGGCAATGAGCAGTTCTTC,CASRRKGGNEQFF
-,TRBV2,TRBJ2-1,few,TGTGCCAGCAGTGATTTCGGGGTTAAGGGGGAGCAGTTCTTC,CASSDFGVKGEQFF
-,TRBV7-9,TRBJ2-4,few,TGTGCCAGCACCCAGGGGAACATTCAGTACTTC,CASTQGNIQYF
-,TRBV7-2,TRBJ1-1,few,TGTGCCAGCAGAAACCCTATAGGGCTAGGTGAAGCTTTCTTT,CASRNPIGLGEAFF
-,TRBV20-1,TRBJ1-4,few,TGCAGTGCTAGCCACGAGACAGGAACTAATGAAAAACTGTTTTTT,CSASHETGTNEKLFF
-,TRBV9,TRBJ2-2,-,TGTGCCAGCAGCGTACGTGTCGGGGAGCTGTTTTTT,CASSVRVGELFF